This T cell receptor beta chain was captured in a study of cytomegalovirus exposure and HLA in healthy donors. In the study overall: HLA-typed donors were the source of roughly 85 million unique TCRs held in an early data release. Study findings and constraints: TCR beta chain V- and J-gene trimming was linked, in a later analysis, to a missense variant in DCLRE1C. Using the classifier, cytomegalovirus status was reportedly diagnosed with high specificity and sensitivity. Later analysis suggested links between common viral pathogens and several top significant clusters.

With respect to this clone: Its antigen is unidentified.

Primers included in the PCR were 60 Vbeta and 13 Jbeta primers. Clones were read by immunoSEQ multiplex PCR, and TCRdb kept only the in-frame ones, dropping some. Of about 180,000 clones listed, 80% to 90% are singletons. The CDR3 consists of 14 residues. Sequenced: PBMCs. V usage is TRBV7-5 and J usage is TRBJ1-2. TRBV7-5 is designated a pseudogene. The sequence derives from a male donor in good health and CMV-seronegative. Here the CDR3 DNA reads TGTGTCAGAAGCACACCCTCCGAGGTTTATGGCTACACCTTC. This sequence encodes CVRSTPSEVYGYTF.